Below are 22 T cell receptor beta chains sequenced from a single sample in a study of blood T cell repertoires in COVID-19. Repertoires were generated with immunoSEQ multiplex PCR, while TCRdb's copy carries only in-frame clones and drops some. The sample carries roughly 29,000 clones, roughly 90% recorded once. Sequencing was carried out using peripheral blood. The receptor source for this set is a human donor in a cohort sampled during active COVID-19.

This sequence joins TRBV5-4 and TRBJ2-5, with TRBD2 as a possible D gene (7 bases). Germline V gene data show CDR1 as SGHNT and CDR2 as YYREEE (reference sequence). The V and J ends lost 5 bases and 8 bases respectively, with 19 bases between them. This CDR3 is built from 14 residues. The CDR3, as DNA: TGTGCCAGCAGTTCCGTCCTTGGGGGGGGCACCCAGTACTTC. This codes for CASSSVLGGGTQYF.

V gene TRBV20-1 combines with J gene TRBJ2-1, with D unclear. V lost 0 bases, J lost 11 bases, and 8 bases lay in between. Germline CDR1 DFQATT, CDR2 SNEGSKA (reference sequence). The CDR3 extends over 11 amino acids. The CDR3 DNA reads TGCAGTGCTAGAGATAAGACAAAGCAGTTCTTC. Its protein product is CSARDKTKQFF.

The chain combines TRBV7-2 with TRBJ1-4; D is uncertain. The CDR3 totals 19 residues. V was cut by 1 base and J by 3 bases, with 21 bases left in between. The germline V gene encodes CDR1 SGHTA and CDR2 FQGNSA. CDR3 DNA: TGTGCCAGCAGCTTAGTCCCGGCACAGTCGTCGTGGGCTAATGAAAAACTGTTTTTT. Amino acids: CASSLVPAQSSWANEKLFF.

The chain couples TRBV19 to TRBJ1-3; D unclear. This CDR3 region has 13 residues. The germline V gene encodes CDR1 LNHDA and CDR2 SQIVND (reference sequence). Trimming took off 7 bases at V and 0 bases at J, with 7 bases between the two ends. CDR3 sequence: CASTGSSGNTIYF. In DNA, the CDR3 is TGTGCCAGTACCGGTTCCTCTGGAAACACCATATATTTT.

V usage is TRBV18 and J usage is TRBJ1-3, with TRBD1 identical over 8 bases. From germline, CDR1 is KGHSH and CDR2 LQKENI. The trim removed 2 bases at V and 0 bases at J, leaving 6 bases unmatched. This CDR3 spans 17 amino acids. The CDR3, as DNA: TGTGCCAGCTCACCAAGCACAGGGGGATTCTCTGGAAACACCATATATTTT. Residues: CASSPSTGGFSGNTIYF.

This sequence joins TRBV18 and TRBJ1-5, with unresolved D. The CDR3 loop spans 13 amino acids. The V gene's germline CDR1 is KGHSH and CDR2 LQKENI. Trimming shortened V by 3 bases and J by 4 bases, and 7 bases separated the two germline ends. CDR3 region: CASSPPGNQPQHF. The CDR3, as DNA: TGTGCCAGCTCACCCCCAGGTAATCAGCCCCAGCATTTT.

The rearrangement joins TRBV5-4 to TRBJ2-7; 7 nucleotides match TRBD2. This CDR3 is 13 amino acids long. J was trimmed by 3 bases and V by 1 base; bases with no gene match: 1. The V gene's germline CDR1 is SGHNT and CDR2 YYREEE (reference sequence). CDR3 in DNA: TGTGCCAGCAGCTTGTGGGGGGGCTACGAGCAGTACTTC. Translation gives CASSLWGGYEQYF.

The chain uses TRBV28 and TRBJ2-7; D is unclear. V dropped 5 bases and J dropped 5 bases, with 13 bases sitting between them. The CDR3 loop spans 13 amino acids. Germline assignment: CDR1 MDHEN and CDR2 SYDVKM. The CDR3, as DNA: TGTGCCAGCAGTCTCCTTAGCCTTCACGAGCAGTACTTC. It codes for CASSLLSLHEQYF.

The CDR3 here is CASSQDEGETQYF. In nucleotides, the CDR3 is TGTGCCAGCAGCCAAGATGAGGGAGAGACCCAGTACTTC. The gene calls are TRBV4-2 and TRBJ2-5; tentatively, D is TRBD2 (5 bases). The V and J ends lost 0 bases and 4 bases respectively, with 6 bases between them. CDR1 LGHNA and CDR2 YNFKEQ come from the germline V gene. The CDR3 is 13 amino acids.

This chain links TRBV7-9 with TRBJ1-4; maybe TRBD1 (6 bases). The CDR3 consists of 15 residues. V lost 1 base and J 7 bases, leaving 13 bases between the germline ends. CDR1 is SEHNR, CDR2 FQNEAQ, per germline (reference sequence). The CDR3, as DNA: TGTGCCAGCAGCTTAGGGACAGCGAGGCGTGAAAAACTGTTTTTT. It specifies CASSLGTARREKLFF.

V usage is TRBV10-3 and J usage is TRBJ1-6, with a possible D match to TRBD1 (5 bases). V dropped 4 bases and J dropped 8 bases, with 9 bases sitting between them. The CDR3 spans 13 residues. In germline, CDR1 is ENHRY, CDR2 SYGVKD. CDR3 in amino acids: CAISVARDSPLHF. Here the CDR3 DNA reads TGTGCCATCAGTGTTGCCAGGGATTCACCCCTCCACTTT.

This chain joins TRBV7-9 and TRBJ1-4, with 8 bases lining up with TRBD1. Germline V gene data show CDR1 as SEHNR and CDR2 as FQNEAQ (reference sequence). The CDR3 spans 14 residues. After removal of 2 bases from V and 8 bases from J, the junction contained 4 bases not matched to a gene. The CDR3 DNA reads as TGTGCCAGCAGCTTATCGACAGGGGAGGAAAAACTGTTTTTT. It codes for CASSLSTGEEKLFF. Variable domain in full (rest from reference TRBV7-9 and TRBJ1-4): DTGVSQNPRHKITKRGQNVTFRCDPISEHNRLYWYRQTLGQGPEFLTYFQNEAQLEKSRLLSDRFSAERPKGSFSTLEIQRTEQGDSAMYLCASSLSTGEEKLFFGSGTQLSVL.

The count of this clone is one. The chain couples TRBV11-3 to TRBJ1-3; no firm D call. Germline CDR1 reads SGHNT; CDR2 reads YENEEA. The CDR3 has 13 residues. V lost 5 bases to trimming and J lost 3 bases, with 8 bases between them. The CDR3 region is CASSPTGGNTIYF. Written as DNA, the CDR3 is TGTGCCAGCAGCCCGACGGGTGGAAACACCATATATTTT.

V usage is TRBV6-5 and J usage is TRBJ1-4; D perhaps matches TRBD1 (6 bases). CDR1 is MNHEY, CDR2 SVGAGI, per germline. The CDR3 consists of 15 residues. V was clipped by 7 bases and J by 2 bases, with 14 bases between them. CDR3 DNA sequence: TGTGCCAGCATCCCCGCGGGGGCGACTAATGAAAAACTGTTTTTT. Amino acid sequence: CASIPAGATNEKLFF.

The genes are TRBV15 and TRBJ2-7, with D possibly TRBD1 on 5 matching bases. The CDR3 contains 14 residues. V dropped 3 bases and J dropped 2 bases, with 11 bases sitting between them. The germline CDR1 and CDR2 sequences are LNHNV and YYDKDF (reference sequence). For the CDR3, the DNA is TGTGCCACCAGCAGGCCCGACAGAACCTACGAGCAGTACTTC. Translated: CATSRPDRTYEQYF.

This chain links TRBV12-3 or TRBV12-4 with TRBJ1-1, with no clear D. The V end lost 6 bases, the J end lost 7 bases, and 15 bases lay between the germline ends. This CDR3 has 13 amino acids. CDR3 protein: CASSPDGGVEAFF. The CDR3 region has the DNA TGTGCCAGCAGCCCAGACGGAGGCGTTGAAGCTTTCTTT.

The chain joins TRBV4-2 to TRBJ2-1; D not resolved. This CDR3 has 12 amino acids. CDR1 and CDR2 (germline): LGHNA, YNFKEQ. Trimming took 4 bases from V and 12 from J, leaving 13 bases between them. The CDR3: CASSPNWARQFF. The CDR3 nucleotides read TGTGCCAGCAGCCCTAACTGGGCGAGGCAGTTCTTC.

The J gene is TRBJ2-2, the V gene TRBV21-1; TRBD1 is the table's D call and was not checked against the DNA. TRBV21-1 is a pseudogene. The CDR3 consists of 15 residues. The CDR3, as DNA: TGTGCCAGCAGGTCCGGGACATCGAACACCGGGGAGCTGTTTTTT. It codes for CASRSGTSNTGELFF.

The chain is built from TRBV5-4 and TRBJ2-7; 7 positions agree with TRBD1. The V and J ends lost 5 bases and 5 bases, in that order; junction bases with no gene match: 7. The CDR3 totals 13 residues. Germline lookup yields CDR1 SGHNT and CDR2 YYREEE (reference sequence). Here the CDR3 DNA reads TGTGCCAGCAGTCAGACAGGGTCTAACGAGCAGTACTTC. Translation: CASSQTGSNEQYF.

This chain joins TRBV3-1 (or the pseudogene TRBV3-2) and TRBJ1-6, with D perhaps TRBD1 (6 bases). This CDR3 has 13 residues. The V and J ends lost 5 bases and 10 bases respectively, with 12 bases between them. Germline V gene sequence: CDR1 LGHDT, CDR2 YNNKEL (reference sequence). The CDR3 sequence: CASSDTGTSPLHF. The DNA for the CDR3 is TGTGCCAGCAGCGATACAGGGACCTCACCCCTCCACTTT.

CDR3 in amino acids: CASSYLTSGAETQYF. The CDR3, as DNA: TGTGCCAGCAGTTACCTGACTAGCGGGGCAGAGACCCAGTACTTC. The rearrangement joins TRBV6-2 or TRBV6-3 to TRBJ2-5; 11 bases align to TRBD2. The CDR3 spans 15 residues. Germline V gene data show CDR1 as MNHEY and CDR2 as SVGEGT. With 2 bases clipped from V and 4 bases from J, the junction kept 3 bases outside the gene matches.

The chain uses TRBV6-6 and TRBJ1-2; D not certain. CDR1 MNHNY and CDR2 SVGAGI come from the germline V gene (reference sequence). The length of the CDR3 is 15 residues. Trimming stripped 2 bases from V and 8 bases from J, with 18 bases between. The CDR3 loop is CASSYPPPITGGYTF. Written as DNA, the CDR3 is TGTGCCAGCAGTTACCCCCCCCCGATCACGGGGGGCTACACCTTC.